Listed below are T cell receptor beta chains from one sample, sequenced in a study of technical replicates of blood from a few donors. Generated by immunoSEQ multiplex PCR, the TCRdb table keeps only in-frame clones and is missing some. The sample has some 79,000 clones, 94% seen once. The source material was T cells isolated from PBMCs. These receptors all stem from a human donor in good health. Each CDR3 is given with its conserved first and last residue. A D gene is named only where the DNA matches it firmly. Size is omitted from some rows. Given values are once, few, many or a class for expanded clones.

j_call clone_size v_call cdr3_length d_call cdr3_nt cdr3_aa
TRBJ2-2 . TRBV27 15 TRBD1 TGTGCCAGCCCTTCAAAGGGGACAGTCACCGGGGAGCTGTTTTTT CASPSKGTVTGELFF
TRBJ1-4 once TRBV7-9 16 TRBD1 TGTGCCAGCAGTTCGACCCGAGGGGGCGTACCCGAAAAACTGTTTTTT CASSSTRGGVPEKLFF
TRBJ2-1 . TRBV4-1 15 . TGCGCCAGCAGCCAAGATGAGGCTAGTTTGACTGAGCAGTTCTTC CASSQDEASLTEQFF
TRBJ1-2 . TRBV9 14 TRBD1 TGTGCCAGCAGCGGGGACAGGGCAGACTATGGCTACACCTTC CASSGDRADYGYTF
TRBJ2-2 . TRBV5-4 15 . TGTGCCAGCAGCCCTCTCTCGGGTATTCGCGGGGAGCTGTTTTTT CASSPLSGIRGELFF
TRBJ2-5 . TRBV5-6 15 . TGTGCCAGCACCGTCTATGAGTACCCCCAAGAGACCCAGTACTTC CASTVYEYPQETQYF
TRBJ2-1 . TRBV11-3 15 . TGTGCCAGCAGCCTACGGGGGAGCTCCTACAATGAGCAGTTCTTC CASSLRGSSYNEQFF
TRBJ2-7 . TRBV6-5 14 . TGTGCCAGCAGTTACAGACAGTTTTCCTACGAGCAGTACTTC CASSYRQFSYEQYF
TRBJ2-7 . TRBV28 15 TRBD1 TGTGCCAGCAGTATAGTACAGGGGGTGAATAACGAGCAGTACTTC CASSIVQGVNNEQYF
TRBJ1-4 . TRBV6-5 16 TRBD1 TGTGCCAGCAGTTACTCAGGGACAGGGGGAGGTGAAAAACTGTTTTTT CASSYSGTGGGEKLFF
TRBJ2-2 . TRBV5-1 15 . TGCGCCAGCAGCTTGGCCTGGGGGGACACCGGGGAGCTGTTTTTT CASSLAWGDTGELFF
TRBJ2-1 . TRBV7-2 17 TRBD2 TGTGCCAGCAGCTTAGGCGGGGCGGGGGGTTCCTACAATGAGCAGTTCTTC CASSLGGAGGSYNEQFF
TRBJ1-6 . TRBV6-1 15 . TGTGCCAGCAGTGAAGCGCGGGGGGTATATTCACCCCTCCACTTT CASSEARGVYSPLHF
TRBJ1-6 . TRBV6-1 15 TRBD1 TGTGCCAGCAGCGATAGGGACAGGGATTTATCACCCCTCCACTTT CASSDRDRDLSPLHF
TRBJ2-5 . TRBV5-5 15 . TGTGCCAGCAGCTTGGGATCAGGGCGACAAGAGACCCAGTACTTC CASSLGSGRQETQYF
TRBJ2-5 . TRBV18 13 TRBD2 TGTGCCAGCTCACCGGGGGGGACCGAGACCCAGTACTTC CASSPGGTETQYF
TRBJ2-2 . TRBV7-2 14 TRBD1 TGTGCCAGCAGCTTAGGACAGGGGCTTGGGGAGCTGTTTTTT CASSLGQGLGELFF
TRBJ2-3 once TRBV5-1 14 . TGCGCCAGCAGCCCACCTGGCGGGACAGATACGCAGTATTTT CASSPPGGTDTQYF
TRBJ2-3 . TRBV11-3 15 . TGTGCCAGCAGCTTAGCTAACAGTCGGGGAGATACGCAGTATTTT CASSLANSRGDTQYF
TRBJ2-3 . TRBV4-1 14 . TGCGCCAGCAGCCAACGACAGAACACAGATACGCAGTATTTT CASSQRQNTDTQYF
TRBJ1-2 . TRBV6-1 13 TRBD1 TGTGCCAGCAGTACACAGGGGGCAGATGGCTACACCTTC CASSTQGADGYTF
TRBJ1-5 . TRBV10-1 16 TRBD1 TGCGCCAGCAGTTCCCACAGACAGGGGGCTAATCAGCCCCAGCATTTT CASSSHRQGANQPQHF
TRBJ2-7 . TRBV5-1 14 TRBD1 TGCGCCAGCAGCGCGGGACAGGGTCCCTACGAGCAGTACTTC CASSAGQGPYEQYF
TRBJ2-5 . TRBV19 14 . TGTGCCAGTAGTACTTTTCAGGGTAAAGAGACCCAGTACTTC CASSTFQGKETQYF
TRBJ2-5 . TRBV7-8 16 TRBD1 TGTGCCAGCAGCTCCGACCGAAACAGGGGCCAAGAGACCCAGTACTTC CASSSDRNRGQETQYF
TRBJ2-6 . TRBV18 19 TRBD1 TGTGCCAGCTCACCCCGGGACAGCTCTTCCTACTCTGGGGCCAACGTCCTGACTTTC CASSPRDSSSYSGANVLTF
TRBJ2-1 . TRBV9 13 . TGTGCCAGCAGCGCGGGGGGCTCCAATGAGCAGTTCTTC CASSAGGSNEQFF
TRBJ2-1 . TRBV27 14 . TGTGCCAGCAGTTTAGTTACATCCTACAATGAGCAGTTCTTC CASSLVTSYNEQFF
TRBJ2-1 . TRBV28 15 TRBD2 TGTGCCAGCAGTCGCCGACTAGCGGTTAACAATGAGCAGTTCTTC CASSRRLAVNNEQFF
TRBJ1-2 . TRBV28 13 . TGTGCCAGCACCACGGACAGAAAAAGAGGCTACACCTTC CASTTDRKRGYTF
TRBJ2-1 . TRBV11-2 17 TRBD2 TGTGCCAGCAGCGACCGCGCCCTAGCGGGAGTACGCGATGAGCAGTTCTTC CASSDRALAGVRDEQFF
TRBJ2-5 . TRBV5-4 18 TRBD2 TGTGCCAGCAGCTTGAGCGTAGGGACTAGTTTGGGGTTGGAGACCCAGTACTTC CASSLSVGTSLGLETQYF
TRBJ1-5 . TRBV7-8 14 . TGTGCCAGCAGCTTGGTGGGAGGCGCCCAGCCCCAGCATTTT CASSLVGGAQPQHF
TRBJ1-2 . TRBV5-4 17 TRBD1 TGTGCCAGCAGCTTGGGGACACTACAGGGGACTAACTATGGCTACACCTTC CASSLGTLQGTNYGYTF
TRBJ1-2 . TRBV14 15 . TGTGCCAGCAGCCAAGATTTGCCGGGGTCGGGAGGCTACACCTTC CASSQDLPGSGGYTF
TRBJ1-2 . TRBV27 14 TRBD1 TGTGCCAGCAGTTTAGGGACAGGTCCTTATGGCTACACCTTC CASSLGTGPYGYTF
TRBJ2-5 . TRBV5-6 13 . TGTGCCAGCAGCCGAGGGGGCCAAGAGACCCAGTACTTC CASSRGGQETQYF
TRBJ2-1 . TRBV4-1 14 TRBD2 TGCGCCAGCAGCGCGGGGGTCTCAGTCCATGAGCAGTTCTTC CASSAGVSVHEQFF
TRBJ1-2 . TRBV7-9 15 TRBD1 TGTGCCAGCAGCTTAGCCCCGGGACAGGGAGGCGGCTACACCTTC CASSLAPGQGGGYTF
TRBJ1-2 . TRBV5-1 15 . TGCGCCAGCAGCTTGGAGGTCACGGTAGGAGCTGGCTACACCTTC CASSLEVTVGAGYTF
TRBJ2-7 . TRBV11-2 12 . TGTGCCAGCAGCTTAACGGGCTACGAGCAGTACTTC CASSLTGYEQYF
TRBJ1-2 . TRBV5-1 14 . TGCGCCAGCAGCTTGACCTATGTAATCCATGGCTACACCTTC CASSLTYVIHGYTF
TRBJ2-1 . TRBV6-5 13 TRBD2 TGTGCCAGCAGTTACGGAGCGGGGAATGAGCAGTTCTTC CASSYGAGNEQFF
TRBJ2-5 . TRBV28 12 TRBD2 TGTGCCACCGGACTAGCGGAAGAGACCCAGTACTTC CATGLAEETQYF
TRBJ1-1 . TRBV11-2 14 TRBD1 TGTGCCAGCAGCTTAGTTCCCGACAGGGCCGAAGCTTTCTTT CASSLVPDRAEAFF
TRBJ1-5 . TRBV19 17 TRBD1 TGTGCCAGTAGGGGGACAGTCTTAGCGGCGAGCAATCAGCCCCAGCATTTT CASRGTVLAASNQPQHF
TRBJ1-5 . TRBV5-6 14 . TGTGCCAGCAGCCCTCGAGGCGGGGGTCAGCCCCAGCATTTT CASSPRGGGQPQHF
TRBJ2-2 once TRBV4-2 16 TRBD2 TGTGCCAGCAGCCAAGATGGGAGACTAGCGGGTGGGGAGCTGTTTTTT CASSQDGRLAGGELFF
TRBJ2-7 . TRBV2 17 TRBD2 TGTGCCAGCAGTGAACTCGGTCTAGCGGGCCCTTTCTACGAGCAGTACTTC CASSELGLAGPFYEQYF
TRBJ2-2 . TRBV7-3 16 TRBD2 TGTGCCAGCAGCTTAATAGGGACTAGCACGATCGGGGAGCTGTTTTTT CASSLIGTSTIGELFF
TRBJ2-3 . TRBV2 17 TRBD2 TGTGCCAGCAGTCGGACTAGCGGGGCAAACGGGGCGGATACGCAGTATTTT CASSRTSGANGADTQYF
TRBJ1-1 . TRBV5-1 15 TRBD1 TGCGCCAGCTGCTCTTCCAGGGGGCGAGGCACTGAAGCTTTCTTT CASCSSRGRGTEAFF
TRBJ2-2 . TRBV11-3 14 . TGTGCCAGCAGCTTGGGGCGGAACACCGGGGAGCTGTTTTTT CASSLGRNTGELFF
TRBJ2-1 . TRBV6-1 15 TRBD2 TGTGCCAGCAGTGGGTCTAGCGGGGGGAACAATGAGCAGTTCTTC CASSGSSGGNNEQFF